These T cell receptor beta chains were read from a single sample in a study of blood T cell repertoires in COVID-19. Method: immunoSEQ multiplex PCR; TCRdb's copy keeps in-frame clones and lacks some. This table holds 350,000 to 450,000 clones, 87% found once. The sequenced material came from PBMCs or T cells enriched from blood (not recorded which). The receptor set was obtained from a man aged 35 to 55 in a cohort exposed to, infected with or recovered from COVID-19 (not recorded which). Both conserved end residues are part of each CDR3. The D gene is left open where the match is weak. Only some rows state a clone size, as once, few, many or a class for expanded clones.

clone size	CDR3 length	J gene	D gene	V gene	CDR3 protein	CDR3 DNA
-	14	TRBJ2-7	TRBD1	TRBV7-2	CASRNPGQSYEQYF	TGTGCCAGCCGAAATCCGGGACAGTCCTACGAGCAGTACTTC
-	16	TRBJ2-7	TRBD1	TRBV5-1	CASSLGPGQVHVEQYF	TGCGCCAGCAGCTTGGGACCGGGACAGGTTCACGTCGAGCAGTACTTC
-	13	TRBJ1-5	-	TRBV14	CASSLQSNQPQHF	TGTGCCAGCAGCCTACAGAGCAATCAGCCCCAGCATTTT
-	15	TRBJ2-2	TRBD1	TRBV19	CASSHRDRGSGELFF	TGTGCCAGTAGCCACCGGGACAGGGGCTCCGGGGAGCTGTTTTTT
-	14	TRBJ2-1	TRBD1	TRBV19	CASSQTQQGYEQFF	TGTGCCAGTAGCCAAACCCAACAGGGGTATGAGCAGTTCTTC
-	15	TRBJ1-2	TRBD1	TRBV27	CASSFYGTGNYGYTF	TGTGCCAGCAGTTTCTATGGGACAGGGAACTATGGCTACACCTTC
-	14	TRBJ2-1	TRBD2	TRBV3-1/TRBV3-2	CASASSGTNNEQFF	TGTGCCAGCGCTTCTAGCGGAACAAACAATGAGCAGTTCTTC
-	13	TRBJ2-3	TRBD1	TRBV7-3	CASSKDRGATQYF	TGTGCCAGCAGCAAAGACAGGGGAGCTACGCAGTATTTT
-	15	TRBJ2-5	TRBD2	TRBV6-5	CASSYPPAGAETQYF	TGTGCCAGCAGTTATCCGCCAGCGGGAGCGGAGACCCAGTACTTC
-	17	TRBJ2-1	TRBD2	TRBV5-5	CASSLFWSGRDSYEQFF	TGTGCCAGCAGCTTGTTTTGGAGCGGGAGGGATTCCTATGAGCAGTTCTTC
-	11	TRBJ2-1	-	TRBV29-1	CSASVYNEQFF	TGCAGCGCTAGCGTCTACAATGAGCAGTTCTTC
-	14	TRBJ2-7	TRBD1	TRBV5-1	CASSSQDRGYEQYF	TGCGCCAGCAGCTCGCAGGACAGGGGTTACGAGCAGTACTTC
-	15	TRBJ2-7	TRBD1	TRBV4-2	CASSQGQGASYEQYF	TGTGCCAGCAGCCAAGGGCAGGGGGCGTCGTACGAGCAGTACTTC
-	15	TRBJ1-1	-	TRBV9	CASSVVWGRTTEAFF	TGTGCCAGCAGCGTAGTGTGGGGCCGGACCACTGAAGCTTTCTTT
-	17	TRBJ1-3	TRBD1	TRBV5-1	CASSLGGTGGAGNTIYF	TGCGCCAGCAGCTTGGGGGGAACAGGGGGCGCTGGAAACACCATATATTTT
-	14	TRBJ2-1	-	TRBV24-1	CATSGVAVHNEQFF	TGTGCCACCAGTGGAGTAGCGGTTCACAATGAGCAGTTCTTC
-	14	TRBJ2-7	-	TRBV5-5	CASSAGGQGYEQYF	TGTGCCAGCAGCGCCGGTGGGCAGGGCTACGAGCAGTACTTC
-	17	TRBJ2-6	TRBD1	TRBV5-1	CASSRTGGVGGANVLTF	TGCGCCAGCAGTAGGACAGGGGGCGTAGGTGGGGCCAACGTCCTGACTTTC
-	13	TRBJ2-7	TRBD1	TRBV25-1	CASSGQGAYEQYF	TGTGCCAGCAGTGGACAGGGGGCCTACGAGCAGTACTTC
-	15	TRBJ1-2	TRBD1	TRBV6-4	CASSDQGTGNSGYTF	TGTGCCAGCAGTGACCAAGGGACAGGGAACAGTGGCTACACCTTC
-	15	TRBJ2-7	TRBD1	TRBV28	CASSQSGTGGHEQYF	TGTGCCAGCAGTCAGTCCGGGACAGGGGGTCACGAGCAGTACTTC
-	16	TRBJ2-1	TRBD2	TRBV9	CASSSWTSGFYNEQFF	TGTGCCAGCAGCTCCTGGACTAGCGGGTTCTACAATGAGCAGTTCTTC
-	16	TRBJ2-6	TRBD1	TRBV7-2	CASSGQVSSGANVLTF	TGTGCCAGCAGCGGACAGGTCTCCTCTGGGGCCAACGTCCTGACTTTC
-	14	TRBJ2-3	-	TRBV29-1	CSVFMAGWADTQYF	TGCAGCGTTTTTATGGCAGGGTGGGCAGATACGCAGTATTTT
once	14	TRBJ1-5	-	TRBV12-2	CAKPEQGGNQPQHF	TGTGCAAAACCGGAACAGGGGGGCAATCAGCCCCAGCATTTT
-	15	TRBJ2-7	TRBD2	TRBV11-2	CASSPGFSGTYEQYF	TGTGCCAGCAGCCCGGGTTTTAGCGGGACCTACGAGCAGTACTTC
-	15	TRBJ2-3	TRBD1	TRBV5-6	CASSLAGGYGDTQYF	TGTGCCAGCAGCTTGGCAGGGGGATATGGAGATACGCAGTATTTT
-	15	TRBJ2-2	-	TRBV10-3	CAIGSGQGLSGELFF	TGTGCCATAGGCTCGGGACAAGGCCTCAGCGGGGAGCTGTTTTTT
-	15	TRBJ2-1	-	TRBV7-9	CASSLRGDSYNEQFF	TGTGCCAGCAGCTTACGCGGGGACTCCTACAATGAGCAGTTCTTC
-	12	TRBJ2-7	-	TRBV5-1	CASSTTGYEQYF	TGCGCCAGCAGCACTACAGGTTACGAGCAGTACTTC
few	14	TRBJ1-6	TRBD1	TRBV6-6	CASSQGAKSSPLHF	TGTGCCAGCAGTCAGGGGGCGAAGTCTTCACCCCTCCACTTT
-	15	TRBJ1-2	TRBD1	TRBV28	CASSRNRDRAYGYTF	TGTGCCAGCAGTCGAAACCGGGACAGGGCCTATGGCTACACCTTC
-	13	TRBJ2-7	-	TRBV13	CASSSTGIAEQYF	TGTGCCAGCAGCTCAACAGGGATTGCCGAGCAGTACTTC
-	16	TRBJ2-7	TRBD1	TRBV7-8	CASSYRTGTGLYEQYF	TGTGCCAGCAGCTATCGAACCGGGACAGGGTTATACGAGCAGTACTTC
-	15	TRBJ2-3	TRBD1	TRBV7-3	CASSLMGQAWDTQYF	TGTGCCAGCAGCTTGATGGGACAGGCATGGGATACGCAGTATTTT
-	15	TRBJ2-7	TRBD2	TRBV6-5	CASSNGGLAAYEQYF	TGTGCCAGCTCAAACGGCGGACTAGCAGCCTACGAGCAGTACTTC
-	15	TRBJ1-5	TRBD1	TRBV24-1	CATSDPNRGWQPQHF	TGTGCCACCAGTGATCCTAACAGGGGATGGCAGCCCCAGCATTTT
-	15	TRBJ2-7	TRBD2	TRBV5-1	CASSLDGSGRLEQYF	TGCGCCAGCAGCTTGGACGGTAGCGGGAGGCTTGAGCAGTACTTC
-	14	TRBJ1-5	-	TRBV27	CASSPNRDDQPQHF	TGTGCCAGCAGTCCCAACAGGGATGATCAGCCCCAGCATTTT
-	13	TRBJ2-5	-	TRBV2	CASSSSGLGAQYF	TGTGCCAGCAGTAGTAGCGGACTCGGGGCCCAGTACTTC
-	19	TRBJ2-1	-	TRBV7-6	CASSPGQGLIAGPYNEQFF	TGTGCCAGCAGCCCGGGACAGGGTTTGATAGCGGGGCCCTACAATGAGCAGTTCTTC
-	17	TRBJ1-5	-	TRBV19	CASIEGRGSGRNQPQHF	TGTGCCAGTATCGAAGGTAGGGGGAGTGGGAGAAATCAGCCCCAGCATTTT
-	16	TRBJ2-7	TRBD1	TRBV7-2	CASSVDSTGTAYEQYF	TGTGCCAGCAGCGTAGACTCAACCGGGACAGCCTACGAGCAGTACTTC
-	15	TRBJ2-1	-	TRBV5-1	CASSLAQGEYNEQFF	TGCGCCAGCAGCTTGGCCCAAGGAGAATACAATGAGCAGTTCTTC
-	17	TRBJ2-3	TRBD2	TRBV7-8	CASSLLSGLVVSDTQYF	TGTGCCAGCAGCTTACTGTCTGGACTAGTGGTGTCTGATACGCAGTATTTT